These 19 T cell receptor beta chains were all obtained from the same sample, sequenced in a study of T cell responses to AZD1222 COVID-19 vaccine. Some clones are missing from TCRdb's copy, which holds only in-frame ones; the method was immunoSEQ multiplex PCR. This sample yields 150,000 to 200,000 clones, of which more than 85% are seen a single time; about 4% belongs to the top ten. The input for sequencing was peripheral blood, taken on day 0 of AZD1222 vaccination. Source of these receptors: an adult in good health.

The rearrangement uses TRBV10-1 and TRBJ2-7, with D maybe TRBD2 (7 bases). CDR1 is WNHNN, CDR2 SYGVQD, per germline (reference sequence). The CDR3 is 15 residues long. The V and J ends lost 5 bases and 1 base respectively, with 15 bases between them. CDR3 protein: CASSRSEGGSYEQYF. The CDR3 region has the DNA TGCGCCAGCAGTCGATCCGAGGGGGGGTCCTACGAGCAGTACTTC.

The chain links TRBV6-5 to TRBJ1-4, with a tentative D call TRBD1 (5 bases). The CDR3 sequence is 15 residues long. The ends were cut back, 4 bases at V and 0 bases at J, with 9 bases in the middle. The germline V gene has CDR1 MNHEY and CDR2 SVGAGI. The CDR3 reads CASSSGTATNEKLFF. The CDR3 DNA follows: TGTGCCAGCAGTTCAGGGACTGCAACTAATGAAAAACTGTTTTTT.

The chain links TRBV18 to TRBJ2-3; 11 nucleotides agree with TRBD1. With V trimmed by 3 bases and J by 8 bases, 7 bases remained unmatched. This CDR3 spans 15 amino acids. Germline loops: CDR1 KGHSH, CDR2 LQKENI. CDR3 region: CASSPPGQGGGTQYF. The CDR3, as DNA: TGTGCCAGCTCACCCCCGGGACAGGGGGGTGGTACGCAGTATTTT.

The chain joins TRBV5-1 to TRBJ1-1; D is perhaps TRBD1 (5 bases). Trimming removed 3 bases at V and 5 bases at J, with 14 bases between. CDR3 length: 14 amino acids. In germline, CDR1 is SGHRS, CDR2 YFSETQ. The CDR3 DNA reads as TGCGCCAGCAGCTGGGGCGGGGTAGGGACTGAAGCTTTCTTT. It codes for CASSWGGVGTEAFF. Supplemented by reference TRBV5-1 and TRBJ1-1, the full variable domain reads KAGVTQTPRYLIKTRGQQVTLSCSPISGHRSVSWYQQTPGQGLQFLFEYFSETQRNKGNFPGRFSGRQFSNSRSEMNVSTLELGDSALYLCASSWGGVGTEAFFGQGTRLTVV.

The chain has TRBV5-1 and TRBJ2-7; D is perhaps TRBD2 (5 bases). V shed 0 bases and J shed 4 bases, with 11 bases lying between them. The germline gives CDR1 SGHRS, CDR2 YFSETQ. The CDR3 spans 14 residues. The CDR3, as DNA: TGCGCCAGCAGCTTGGTGGTGGACTCGTACGAGCAGTACTTC. Translated: CASSLVVDSYEQYF.

The gene calls are TRBV27 and TRBJ1-6; a possible D gene is TRBD1 (5 bases). Germline CDR1 reads MNHEY; CDR2 reads SMNVEV (reference sequence). Trimming removed 1 base from V and 7 bases from J, with 14 bases in between. The CDR3 is 16 amino acids. CDR3 coding DNA: TGTGCCAGCAGTTTATACTATGACAGCGAAAATTCACCCCTCCACTTT. This encodes CASSLYYDSENSPLHF.

This clone was detected once. The J gene is TRBJ1-1, the V gene TRBV15; 9 bases match TRBD1. The CDR3 consists of 14 residues. Losses at the gene ends were 2 bases for V and 7 bases for J; bases not matched to a gene: 5. Per germline, CDR1 LNHNV and CDR2 YYDKDF (reference sequence). CDR3 DNA sequence: TGTGCCACCAGCAGATCGAGGGACAGGGTTGAAGCTTTCTTT. Encoded protein: CATSRSRDRVEAFF.

The V and J genes are TRBV27 and TRBJ2-4; tentative D call: TRBD2 (7 bases). Deletions cut 6 bases from V and 7 bases from J, with 22 bases between. CDR1 is MNHEY, CDR2 SMNVEV, per germline (reference sequence). The CDR3 consists of 16 residues. The CDR3 region is CASSFKKGGLLNIQYF. DNA of the CDR3: TGTGCCAGCAGCTTTAAGAAGGGGGGGCTTTTGAACATTCAGTACTTC.

The CDR3 region is CASSPGGVLQPQHF. CDR3 DNA sequence: TGTGCCAGCAGCCCCGGGGGGGTCCTTCAGCCCCAGCATTTT. The chain has TRBV6-2 or TRBV6-3 and TRBJ1-5, with D possibly TRBD1 on 5 matching bases. Deletions cut 6 bases from V and 6 bases from J, with 15 bases between. CDR1 and CDR2 from the germline V gene are MNHEY and SVGEGT. The CDR3 totals 14 residues.

This chain's CDR3 is CASSWGDGFYTF. CDR3 coding DNA: TGCGCCAGCAGCTGGGGGGACGGCTTCTACACCTTC. V and J are TRBV5-1 and TRBJ1-2, with D possibly matching TRBD1 (5 bases). V was trimmed by 3 bases and J by 10 bases, leaving 13 bases between them. In germline, CDR1 is SGHRS, CDR2 YFSETQ. The CDR3 loop spans 12 amino acids. Using reference TRBV5-1 and TRBJ1-2 for the parts outside the CDR3, the full variable domain is KAGVTQTPRYLIKTRGQQVTLSCSPISGHRSVSWYQQTPGQGLQFLFEYFSETQRNKGNFPGRFSGRQFSNSRSEMNVSTLELGDSALYLCASSWGDGFYTFGSGTRLTVV.

CDR3 amino acids: CASSYGRNYGYTF. For the CDR3, the DNA is TGTGCCAGCAGTTACGGACGGAACTATGGCTACACCTTC. This chain uses TRBV6-5 with TRBJ1-2; D is uncertain. Germline CDR1 and CDR2: MNHEY and SVGAGI. V was shortened by 2 bases and J by 2 bases, with 6 bases between the two germline ends. There are 13 residues in the CDR3.

V gene TRBV27 combines with J gene TRBJ2-1; either TRBD1 or TRBD2 may fit D (5 bases each). Germline lookup yields CDR1 MNHEY and CDR2 SMNVEV (reference sequence). Between the trimmed V and J ends, which lost 4 bases and 9 bases, there was a span of 19 bases. CDR3 length equals 15 residues. The CDR3 nucleotides read TGTGCCAGCAGTTACCAGGGTGGACCTGGGGGTGAGCAGTTCTTC. Translating it yields CASSYQGGPGGEQFF.

This clone appeared a single time. V gene TRBV6-5 combines with J gene TRBJ2-7; D uncertain. CDR1 MNHEY and CDR2 SVGAGI come from the germline V gene. There are 15 residues in the CDR3. Deletions cut 3 bases from V and 3 bases from J, with 15 bases between. CDR3 sequence: CASSYRQVGFYEQYF. In DNA, the CDR3 is TGTGCCAGCAGTTATAGGCAGGTGGGGTTCTACGAGCAGTACTTC.

The V and J genes are TRBV19 and TRBJ1-1, with D possibly being TRBD1 (5 bases). The CDR3 loop spans 14 amino acids. The ends were cut back, 4 bases at V and 6 bases at J, with 15 bases in the middle. Looked up from germline, CDR1 is LNHDA and CDR2 is SQIVND (reference sequence). CDR3 protein: CASSRTLTGSEAFF. The CDR3 DNA is TGTGCCAGTAGTAGGACACTTACGGGATCTGAAGCTTTCTTT.

A note on this clone: The junction does not match germline at one end; this may be a read error. The CDR3 loop reads CASSHTNRAYNSPLHF. DNA of the CDR3: TGCGCCAGCAGCCACACAAACAGGGCCTACAATTCACCCCTCCACTTT. The chain employs TRBV4-1 and TRBJ1-6, with a weak D call TRBD1 (6 bases). CDR3 size: 16 residues. The germline gives CDR1 MGHRA, CDR2 YSYEKL.

This chain uses TRBV28 with TRBJ2-7, with a tentative D call TRBD1 (6 bases). Germline loops: CDR1 MDHEN, CDR2 SYDVKM. The CDR3 covers 15 residues. V lost 4 bases, J lost 2 bases, and 15 bases lay in between. CDR3 loop: CASSSPGQTTYEQYF. The CDR3 DNA is TGTGCCAGCAGTTCCCCTGGACAGACAACCTACGAGCAGTACTTC.

The V call is TRBV10-2, the J call TRBJ1-1; 7 bases line up with TRBD1. Trimming removed 3 bases from V and 4 bases from J; junction bases left unmatched: 8. The CDR3 length is 15 residues. CDR1 is WSHSY and CDR2 is SAAADI in the germline V gene. The CDR3 spells CASSEPGGGLTEAFF. The CDR3 DNA reads as TGCGCCAGCAGTGAACCAGGGGGGGGCCTCACTGAAGCTTTCTTT.

In its sample, this clone was seen once. The chain couples TRBV29-1 to TRBJ1-5; no reliable D call. The V gene's germline CDR1 is SQVTM and CDR2 ANQGSEA. Trimming took off 4 bases at V and 3 bases at J, with 10 bases between the two ends. The CDR3 is 13 residues long. DNA of the CDR3: TGCAGCGTTGCAGACTCTTTCAATCAGCCCCAGCATTTT. Protein: CSVADSFNQPQHF.

This clone was counted once. The chain combines TRBV18 with TRBJ1-2, with unresolved D. Germline CDR1 and CDR2: KGHSH and LQKENI. The CDR3 covers 17 residues. Trimming cost V 3 bases and J 4 bases, with 21 bases left between them. The CDR3 loop reads CASSPVVRTESSYGYTF. For the CDR3, the DNA is TGTGCCAGCTCACCCGTTGTAAGAACAGAAAGTAGCTATGGCTACACCTTC.